This record looks at one TCR beta chain sequence and its context. The antigen remains unidentified. This record comes from a study of cytomegalovirus exposure and HLA in healthy donors. The study ran its PCR with 60 Vbeta and 13 Jbeta primers. TCRdb's copy holds only in-frame clones and misses some; the assay was immunoSEQ multiplex PCR. Here the sample spans 150,000 or so clones, approximately 71% being singletons. From germline, CDR1 is SGHRS and CDR2 YFSETQ. There are 14 residues in the CDR3. V was clipped by 4 bases and J by 0 bases, with 8 bases between them. The study's findings and limits: TCR beta chains numbering some 160 were designated cytomegalovirus-associated.

The sample consisted of PBMCs. This sequence originates from a man younger than 40 in good health and CMV-seropositive. The chain recombines TRBV5-1 with TRBJ1-3; tentative D call: TRBD1 (6 bases). The CDR3, as DNA: TGCGCCAGCAGCCGACAGGACTCTGGAAACACCATATATTTT. Protein sequence: CASSRQDSGNTIYF.